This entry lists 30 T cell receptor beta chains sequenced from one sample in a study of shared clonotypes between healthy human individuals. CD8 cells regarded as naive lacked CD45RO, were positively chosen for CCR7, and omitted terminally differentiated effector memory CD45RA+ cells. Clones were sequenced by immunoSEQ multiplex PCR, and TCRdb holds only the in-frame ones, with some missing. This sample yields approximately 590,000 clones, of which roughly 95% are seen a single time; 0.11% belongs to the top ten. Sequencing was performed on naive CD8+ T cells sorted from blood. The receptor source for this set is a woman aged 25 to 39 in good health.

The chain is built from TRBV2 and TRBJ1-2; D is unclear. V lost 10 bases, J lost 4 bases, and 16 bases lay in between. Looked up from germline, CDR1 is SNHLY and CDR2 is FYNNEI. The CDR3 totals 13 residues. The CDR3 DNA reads TGTGCCACCGAACCCGATGGGAGCTATGGCTACACCTTC. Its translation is CATEPDGSYGYTF.

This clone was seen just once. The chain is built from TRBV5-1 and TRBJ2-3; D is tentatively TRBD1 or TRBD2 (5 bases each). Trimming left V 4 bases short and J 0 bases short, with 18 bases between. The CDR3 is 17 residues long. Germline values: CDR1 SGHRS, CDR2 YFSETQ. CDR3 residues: CASSKTPSGTSTDTQYF. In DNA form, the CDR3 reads TGCGCCAGCAGCAAAACCCCCTCCGGGACGAGCACAGATACGCAGTATTTT. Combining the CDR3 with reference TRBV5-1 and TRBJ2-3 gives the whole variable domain KAGVTQTPRYLIKTRGQQVTLSCSPISGHRSVSWYQQTPGQGLQFLFEYFSETQRNKGNFPGRFSGRQFSNSRSEMNVSTLELGDSALYLCASSKTPSGTSTDTQYFGPGTRLTVL.

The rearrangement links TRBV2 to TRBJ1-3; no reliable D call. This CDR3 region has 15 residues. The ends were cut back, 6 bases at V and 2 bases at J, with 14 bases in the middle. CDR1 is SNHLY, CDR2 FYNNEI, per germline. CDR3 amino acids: CASRTDILAGNTIYF. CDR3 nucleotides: TGTGCCAGCAGGACCGACATTTTAGCTGGAAACACCATATATTTT.

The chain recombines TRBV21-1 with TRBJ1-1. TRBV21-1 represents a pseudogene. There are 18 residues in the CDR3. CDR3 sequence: CASSKGGRLTGTGAEAFF. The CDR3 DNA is TGTGCCAGCAGCAAAGGTGGCAGGTTAACGGGAACGGGGGCTGAAGCTTTCTTT.

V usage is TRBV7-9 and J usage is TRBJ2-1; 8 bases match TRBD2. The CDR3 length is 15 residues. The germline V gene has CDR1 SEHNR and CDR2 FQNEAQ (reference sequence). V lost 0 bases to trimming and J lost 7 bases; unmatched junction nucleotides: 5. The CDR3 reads CASSLAAGVINEQFF. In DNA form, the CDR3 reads TGTGCCAGCAGCTTAGCAGCGGGAGTAATAAATGAGCAGTTCTTC.

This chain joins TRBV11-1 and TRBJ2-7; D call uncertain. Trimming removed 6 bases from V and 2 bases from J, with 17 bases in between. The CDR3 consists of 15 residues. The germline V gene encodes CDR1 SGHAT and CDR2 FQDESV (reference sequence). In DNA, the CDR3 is TGTGCCAGCAGAAGAGAAGAGGACGAAACCTACGAGCAGTACTTC. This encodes CASRREEDETYEQYF.

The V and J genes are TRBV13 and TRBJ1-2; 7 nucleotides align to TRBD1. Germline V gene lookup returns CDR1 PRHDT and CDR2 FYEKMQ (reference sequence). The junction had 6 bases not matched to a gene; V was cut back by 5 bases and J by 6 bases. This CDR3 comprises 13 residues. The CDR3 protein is CASSRGGGHGYTF. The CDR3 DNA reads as TGTGCCAGCAGCCGAGGAGGGGGCCATGGCTACACCTTC. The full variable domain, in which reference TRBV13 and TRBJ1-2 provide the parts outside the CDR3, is AAGVIQSPRHLIKEKRETATLKCYPIPRHDTVYWYQQGPGQDPQFLISFYEKMQSDKGSIPDRFSAQQFSDYHSELNMSSLELGDSALYFCASSRGGGHGYTFGSGTRLTVV.

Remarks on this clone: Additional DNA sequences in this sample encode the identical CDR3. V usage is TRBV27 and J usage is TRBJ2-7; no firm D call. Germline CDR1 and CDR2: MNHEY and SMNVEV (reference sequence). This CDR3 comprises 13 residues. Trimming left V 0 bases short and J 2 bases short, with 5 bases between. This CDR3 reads CASSLSSTYEQYF. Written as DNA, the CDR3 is TGTGCCAGCAGTTTATCCTCTACCTACGAGCAGTACTTC.

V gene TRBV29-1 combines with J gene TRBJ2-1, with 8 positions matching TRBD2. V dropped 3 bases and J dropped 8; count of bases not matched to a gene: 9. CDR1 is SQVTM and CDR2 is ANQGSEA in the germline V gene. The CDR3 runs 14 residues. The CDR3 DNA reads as TGCAGCGTTGACGGGACTAGGTACTTCGATGAGCAGTTCTTC. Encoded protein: CSVDGTRYFDEQFF.

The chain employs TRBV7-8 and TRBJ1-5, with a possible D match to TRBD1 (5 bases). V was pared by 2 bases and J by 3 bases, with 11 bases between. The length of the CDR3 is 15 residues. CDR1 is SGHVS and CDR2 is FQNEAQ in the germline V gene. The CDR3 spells CASSLFGGLNQPQHF. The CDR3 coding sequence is TGTGCCAGCAGCTTATTTGGGGGACTCAATCAGCCCCAGCATTTT.

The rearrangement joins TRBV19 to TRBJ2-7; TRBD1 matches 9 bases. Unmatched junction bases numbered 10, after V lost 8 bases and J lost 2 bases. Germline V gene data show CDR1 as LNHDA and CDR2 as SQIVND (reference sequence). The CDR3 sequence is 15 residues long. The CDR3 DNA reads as TGTGCCAGTCGTCCAAGGGGACAGGGAACCTACGAGCAGTACTTC. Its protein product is CASRPRGQGTYEQYF.

The CDR3 DNA reads TGTGCCAGCAGCATGGGTCGCTCGTCCGGAAACACCATATATTTT. As protein: CASSMGRSSGNTIYF. V is TRBV11-3 and J is TRBJ1-3; D ambiguous. Germline V gene lookup returns CDR1 SGHNT and CDR2 YENEEA. V lost 5 bases and J lost 4, with 15 bases in between. CDR3 length: 15 amino acids.

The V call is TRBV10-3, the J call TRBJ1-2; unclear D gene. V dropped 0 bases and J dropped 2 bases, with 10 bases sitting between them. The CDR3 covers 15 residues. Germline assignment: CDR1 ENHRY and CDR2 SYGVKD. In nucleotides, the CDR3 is TGTGCCATCAGTGAGTCCCAGGTCTCAAACTATGGCTACACCTTC. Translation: CAISESQVSNYGYTF.

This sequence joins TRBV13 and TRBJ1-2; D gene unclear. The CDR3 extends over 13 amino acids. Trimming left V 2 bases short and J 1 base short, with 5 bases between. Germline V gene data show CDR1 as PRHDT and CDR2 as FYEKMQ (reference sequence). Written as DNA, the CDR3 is TGTGCCAGCAGCTTAAGCGATAACTATGGCTACACCTTC. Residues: CASSLSDNYGYTF. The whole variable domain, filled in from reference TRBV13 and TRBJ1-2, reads AAGVIQSPRHLIKEKRETATLKCYPIPRHDTVYWYQQGPGQDPQFLISFYEKMQSDKGSIPDRFSAQQFSDYHSELNMSSLELGDSALYFCASSLSDNYGYTFGSGTRLTVV.

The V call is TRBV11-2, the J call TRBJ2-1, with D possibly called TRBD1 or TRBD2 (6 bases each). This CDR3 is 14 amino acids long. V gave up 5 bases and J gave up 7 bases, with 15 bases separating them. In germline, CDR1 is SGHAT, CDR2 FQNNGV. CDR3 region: CASSVRDKPNEQFF. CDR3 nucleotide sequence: TGTGCCAGCAGCGTGCGGGACAAGCCAAATGAGCAGTTCTTC. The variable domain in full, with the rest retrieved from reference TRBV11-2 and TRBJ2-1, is EAGVAQSPRYKIIEKRQSVAFWCNPISGHATLYWYQQILGQGPKLLIQFQNNGVVDDSQLPKDRFSAERLKGVDSTLKIQPAKLEDSAVYLCASSVRDKPNEQFFGPGTRLTVL.

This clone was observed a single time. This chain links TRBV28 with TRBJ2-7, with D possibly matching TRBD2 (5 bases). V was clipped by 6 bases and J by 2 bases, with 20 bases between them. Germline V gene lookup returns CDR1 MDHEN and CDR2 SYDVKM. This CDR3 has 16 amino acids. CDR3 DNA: TGTGCCAGCAGGCCCCCCCGGCTAGCAATCACCTACGAGCAGTACTTC. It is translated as CASRPPRLAITYEQYF.

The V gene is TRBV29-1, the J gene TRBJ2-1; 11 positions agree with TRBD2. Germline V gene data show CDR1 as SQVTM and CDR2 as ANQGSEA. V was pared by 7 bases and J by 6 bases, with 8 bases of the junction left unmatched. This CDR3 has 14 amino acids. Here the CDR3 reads CSARGLAVVNEQFF. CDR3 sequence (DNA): TGCAGCGCGCGGGGACTAGCGGTCGTCAATGAGCAGTTCTTC.

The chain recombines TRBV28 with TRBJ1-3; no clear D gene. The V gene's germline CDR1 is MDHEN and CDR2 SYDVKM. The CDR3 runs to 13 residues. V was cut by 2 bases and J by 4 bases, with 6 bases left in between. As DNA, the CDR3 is TGTGCCAGCAGTTTAGCTGGGGGAAACACCATATATTTT. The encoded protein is CASSLAGGNTIYF.

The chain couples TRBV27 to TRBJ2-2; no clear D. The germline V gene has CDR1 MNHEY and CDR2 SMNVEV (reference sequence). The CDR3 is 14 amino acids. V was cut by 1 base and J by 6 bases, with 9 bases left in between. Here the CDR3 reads CASSLYTRSGELFF. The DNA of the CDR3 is TGTGCCAGCAGTTTATATACCCGATCCGGGGAGCTGTTTTTT.

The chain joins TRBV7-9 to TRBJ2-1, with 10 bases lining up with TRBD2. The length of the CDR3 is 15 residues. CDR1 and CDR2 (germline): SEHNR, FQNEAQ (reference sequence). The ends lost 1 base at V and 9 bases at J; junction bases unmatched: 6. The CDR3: CASSLVLAGVFEQFF. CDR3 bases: TGTGCCAGCAGCTTAGTCCTAGCGGGAGTCTTTGAGCAGTTCTTC.

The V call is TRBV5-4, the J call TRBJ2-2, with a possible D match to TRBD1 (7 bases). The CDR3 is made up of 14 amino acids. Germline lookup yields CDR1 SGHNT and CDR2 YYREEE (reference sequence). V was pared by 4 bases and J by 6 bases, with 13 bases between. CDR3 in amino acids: CASSRGDSPGELFF. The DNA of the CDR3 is TGTGCCAGCAGCAGGGGGGACAGCCCCGGGGAGCTGTTTTTT.

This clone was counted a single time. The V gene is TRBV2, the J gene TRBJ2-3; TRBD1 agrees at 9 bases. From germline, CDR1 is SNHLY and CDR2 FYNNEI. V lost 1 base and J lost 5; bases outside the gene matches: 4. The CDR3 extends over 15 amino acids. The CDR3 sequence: CASSEDRGLKDTQYF. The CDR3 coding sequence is TGTGCCAGCAGTGAAGACAGGGGGCTAAAAGATACGCAGTATTTT.

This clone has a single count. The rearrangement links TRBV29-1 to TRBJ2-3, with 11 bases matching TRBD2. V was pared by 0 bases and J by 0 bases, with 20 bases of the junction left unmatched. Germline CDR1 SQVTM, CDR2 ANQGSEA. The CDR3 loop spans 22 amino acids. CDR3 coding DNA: TGCAGCGTTGAAGATCTGTCGCCAGGGGGGACTAGCGGAACCACTAGCACAGATACGCAGTATTTT. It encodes CSVEDLSPGGTSGTTSTDTQYF.

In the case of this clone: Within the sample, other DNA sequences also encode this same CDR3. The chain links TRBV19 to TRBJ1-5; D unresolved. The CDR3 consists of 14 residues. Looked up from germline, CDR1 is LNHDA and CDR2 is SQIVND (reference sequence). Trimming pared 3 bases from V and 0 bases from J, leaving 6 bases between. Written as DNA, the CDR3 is TGTGCCAGTAGTATTTACTATAGCAATCAGCCCCAGCATTTT. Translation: CASSIYYSNQPQHF.

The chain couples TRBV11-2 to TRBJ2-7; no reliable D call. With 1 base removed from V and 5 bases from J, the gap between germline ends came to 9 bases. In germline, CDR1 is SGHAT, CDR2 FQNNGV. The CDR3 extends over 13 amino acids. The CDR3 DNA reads TGTGCCAGCAGCTTAGTGTTGTGGGACGAGCAGTACTTC. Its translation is CASSLVLWDEQYF. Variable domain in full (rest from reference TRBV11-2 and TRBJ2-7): EAGVAQSPRYKIIEKRQSVAFWCNPISGHATLYWYQQILGQGPKLLIQFQNNGVVDDSQLPKDRFSAERLKGVDSTLKIQPAKLEDSAVYLCASSLVLWDEQYFGPGTRLTVT.

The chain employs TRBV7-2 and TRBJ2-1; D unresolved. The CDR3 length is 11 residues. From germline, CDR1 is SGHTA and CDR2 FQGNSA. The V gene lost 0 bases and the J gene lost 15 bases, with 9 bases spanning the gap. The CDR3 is CASSLASQRFF. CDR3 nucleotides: TGTGCCAGCAGCTTAGCTAGCCAGCGGTTCTTC.

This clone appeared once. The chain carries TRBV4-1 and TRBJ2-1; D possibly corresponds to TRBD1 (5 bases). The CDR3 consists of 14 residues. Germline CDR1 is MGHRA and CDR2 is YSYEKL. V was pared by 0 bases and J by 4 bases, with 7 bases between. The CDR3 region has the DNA TGCGCCAGCAGCCAAGAAGGGGCTTACAATGAGCAGTTCTTC. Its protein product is CASSQEGAYNEQFF.

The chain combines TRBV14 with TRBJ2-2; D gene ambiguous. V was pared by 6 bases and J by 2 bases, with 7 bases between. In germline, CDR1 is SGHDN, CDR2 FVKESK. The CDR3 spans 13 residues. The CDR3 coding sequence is TGTGCCAGCAGAGGTCTAAACACCGGGGAGCTGTTTTTT. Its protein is CASRGLNTGELFF.

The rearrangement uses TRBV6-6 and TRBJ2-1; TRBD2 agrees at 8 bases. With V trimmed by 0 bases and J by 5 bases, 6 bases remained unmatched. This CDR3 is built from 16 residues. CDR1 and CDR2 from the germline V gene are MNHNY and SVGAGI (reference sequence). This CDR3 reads CASSYSQAGANNEQFF. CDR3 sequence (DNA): TGTGCCAGCAGTTACTCACAAGCGGGAGCGAACAATGAGCAGTTCTTC.

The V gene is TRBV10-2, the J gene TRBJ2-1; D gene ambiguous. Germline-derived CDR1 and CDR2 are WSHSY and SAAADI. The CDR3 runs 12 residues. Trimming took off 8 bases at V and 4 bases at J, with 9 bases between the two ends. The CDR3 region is CASRIGYNEQFF. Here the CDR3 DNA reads TGCGCCAGCCGTATCGGATACAATGAGCAGTTCTTC.